The 7 T cell receptor beta chains given below trace back to one sample, sequenced in a study of identical twins. TCRdb independently ran MiXCR on the 5' RACE reads; one entry per CDR3 protein. The data hold approximately 500,000 distinct CDR3 sequences, with about 24% observed a single time. These data are also associated with another study on T cells expressing NK-cell markers.

Sequenced material: CD4+ T cells sorted from blood. Every receptor here comes from a woman aged 18-29 years in good health.

This chain joins TRBV5-1 and TRBJ2-1; TRBD2 matches at 10 bases. This CDR3 is 16 amino acids long. With 4 bases clipped from V and 9 bases from J, the junction kept 13 bases outside the gene matches. Germline CDR1 SGHRS, CDR2 YFSETQ. In DNA form, the CDR3 reads TGCGCCAGCAGCCCATACCAAGCGGGGGGGGGATTTGAGCAGTTCTTC. As protein: CASSPYQAGGGFEQFF.

The V call is TRBV20-1, the J call TRBJ2-2; D may match TRBD1 or TRBD2 (5 bases each). The V and J ends lost 3 bases and 4 bases respectively, with 12 bases between them. CDR1 and CDR2 from the germline V gene are DFQATT and SNEGSKA (reference sequence). CDR3 length equals 14 residues. The CDR3 spells CSASGAAGTGELFF. CDR3 coding DNA: TGCAGTGCTAGCGGGGCCGCGGGCACCGGGGAGCTGTTTTTT.

The chain recombines TRBV4-3 with TRBJ1-1; D remains ambiguous. V lost 1 base and J 3 bases, leaving 12 bases between the germline ends. This CDR3 contains 15 residues. The germline CDR1 and CDR2 sequences are LGHNA and YSLEER. In DNA form, the CDR3 reads TGCGCCAGCAGCCAAGTCTTCGGGAGGGACACTGAAGCTTTCTTT. Amino acids: CASSQVFGRDTEAFF.

The rearrangement links TRBV27 to TRBJ2-1; TRBD2 matches 12 bases. V was clipped by 4 bases and J by 7 bases; unmatched bases: 2. Germline loops: CDR1 MNHEY, CDR2 SMNVEV (reference sequence). This CDR3 has 14 amino acids. The chain's CDR3 is CASSSLAGGNEQFF. CDR3 DNA: TGTGCCAGCAGTTCCCTAGCGGGGGGGAATGAGCAGTTCTTC.

This clonotype was recorded a few times. V and J are TRBV7-3 and TRBJ2-1; 9 nucleotides align to TRBD2. The germline V gene has CDR1 SGHTA and CDR2 FQGTGA. V was clipped by 5 bases and J by 7 bases; unmatched bases: 9. The CDR3 spans 15 residues. The CDR3 reads CASSIGSGGSNEQFF. The CDR3 DNA is TGTGCCAGCAGCATCGGCAGCGGGGGGTCAAATGAGCAGTTCTTC.

There are a few counts of this clonotype. The junction departs from germline at one end; a sequencing error may be responsible. The chain has TRBV3-1 and TRBJ2-1; no reliable D call. Germline V CDR1 and CDR2: LGHDT, YNNKEL (reference sequence). CDR3 length: 17 residues. CDR3 residues: CASSQVPLLRSCNEQFF. In DNA, the CDR3 is TGTGCCAGCAGCCAAGTTCCTCTCTTACGCTCCTGCAATGAGCAGTTCTTC.

The J gene is TRBJ2-3, the V gene TRBV4-3, with 8 bases aligning to TRBD2. Germline V gene sequence: CDR1 LGHNA, CDR2 YSLEER. The CDR3 length is 17 residues. With 4 bases clipped from V and 2 bases from J, the junction kept 11 bases outside the gene matches. This chain's CDR3 is CASSPLSGETHTDTQYF. The CDR3 region has the DNA TGCGCCAGCAGCCCGCTTAGCGGGGAGACCCACACAGATACGCAGTATTTT.